A single sample gave rise to the 16 T cell receptor beta chains below, sequenced in a study of glioma-infiltrating T cells after dendritic cell vaccination listed by TCRdb under 2016. The library was built by means of the immunoSEQ multiplex PCR assay. In its TCRdb copy, this immuneACCESS table keeps in-frame sequences only and misses some clones. Where compared with another copy, unresolved V genes explain less than half of these, and the others have no known cause. The sample yields 9,500 to 13,000 clones; more than 65% were counted once. The ten biggest clones cover over 40% of the sample. The intended sense of this specimen's time point label: after dendritic cell vaccination, including at tumor progression/relapse. The specimen was blood, collected after dendritic cell vaccination. The receptors shown here come from a human donor with glioblastoma.

The V gene is TRBV5-1, the J gene TRBJ2-2, with D possibly being TRBD2 (6 bases). CDR1 SGHRS and CDR2 YFSETQ come from the germline V gene. This CDR3 region has 16 residues. Trimming shortened V by 4 bases and J by 1 base, and 14 bases separated the two germline ends. The CDR3 region is CASSPRNSGNTGELFF. The DNA of the CDR3 is TGCGCCAGCAGCCCACGAAATAGCGGGAACACCGGGGAGCTGTTTTTT.

The chain combines TRBV5-1 with TRBJ2-5, with a possible D match to TRBD2 (5 bases). The CDR3 runs to 15 residues. V was shortened by 4 bases and J by 1 base, with 14 bases between the two germline ends. Germline loops: CDR1 SGHRS, CDR2 YFSETQ. CDR3 sequence (DNA): TGCGCCAGCAGCGAGGTAGGGAGAAGCCAAGAGACCCAGTACTTC. Translation: CASSEVGRSQETQYF.

In its sample, this clone is medium-sized. The chain is built from TRBV28 and TRBJ2-2, with D possibly being TRBD1 (6 bases). Trimming removed 11 bases from V and 1 base from J, with 17 bases in between. From germline, CDR1 is MDHEN and CDR2 SYDVKM. The CDR3 is 15 amino acids. In DNA, the CDR3 is TGTGCCTGTGAGGGGGTGGAGCTGAACACCGGGGAGCTGTTTTTT. Protein sequence: CACEGVELNTGELFF.

The chain uses TRBV19 and TRBJ2-7; D unresolved. Germline V gene lookup returns CDR1 LNHDA and CDR2 SQIVND (reference sequence). With 3 bases removed from V and 2 bases from J, the gap between germline ends came to 11 bases. There are 14 residues in the CDR3. The CDR3 nucleotides read TGTGCCAGTAGTATTCGTCCGATAGCCTACGAGCAGTACTTC. Translation gives CASSIRPIAYEQYF.

The chain has TRBV6-1 and TRBJ1-2; 8 nucleotides align to TRBD1. The CDR3 covers 14 residues. The V gene's germline CDR1 is MNHNS and CDR2 SASEGT. The trim removed 5 bases at V and 3 bases at J, leaving 5 bases unmatched. The CDR3 loop is CASSLDRVDYGYTF. The CDR3 nucleotides read TGTGCCAGCAGTTTGGACAGGGTCGACTATGGCTACACCTTC.

The chain has TRBV11-2 and TRBJ2-1, with TRBD2 matching 11 bases. Germline V lookup: CDR1 SGHAT, CDR2 FQNNGV. The junction had 6 bases not matched to a gene; V was cut back by 4 bases and J by 4 bases. The CDR3 covers 16 residues. The CDR3 DNA follows: TGTGCCAGCAGCTCGCTAGCGGGAGGTCAATACAATGAGCAGTTCTTC. Protein sequence: CASSSLAGGQYNEQFF.

This clone was detected once. A junction boundary mismatches the germline segment, possibly from a read error. The V and J genes are TRBV18 and TRBJ1-2; possibly TRBD1 for D (6 bases). This CDR3 contains 13 residues. The germline gives CDR1 KGHSH, CDR2 LQKENI. CDR3 coding DNA: TGTGCCGGCTCACCACAGGGACTCGGGGGCTACACCTTC. Its translation is CAGSPQGLGGYTF.

This clone was seen only once. The chain links TRBV9 to TRBJ1-1, with D maybe TRBD1 (6 bases). Trimming took off 0 bases at V and 6 bases at J, with 18 bases between the two ends. The CDR3 is 16 residues long. CDR1 is SGDLS and CDR2 is YYNGEE in the germline V gene. CDR3 DNA sequence: TGTGCCAGCAGCGTAGAGTTTCAGGGGCCGCACGCTGAAGCTTTCTTT. This sequence encodes CASSVEFQGPHAEAFF.

The J gene is TRBJ2-7, the V gene TRBV21-1; TRBD1 is the table's D call and was not checked against the DNA. TRBV21-1 is described as a pseudogene. This CDR3 contains 17 residues. The CDR3 spells CASSKAGQGIVSYEQYF. In DNA, the CDR3 is TGTGCCAGCAGCAAAGCGGGACAGGGGATAGTTTCCTACGAGCAGTACTTC.

The rearrangement uses TRBV5-4 and TRBJ1-2; D is possibly TRBD1 (6 bases). CDR1 SGHNT and CDR2 YYREEE come from the germline V gene (reference sequence). V was trimmed by 7 bases and J by 12 bases, leaving 19 bases between them. The CDR3 totals 12 residues. The CDR3 sequence is CASGYFRRGHTF. The DNA of the CDR3 is TGTGCCAGCGGATATTTCAGGCGGGGGCACACCTTC.

This chain joins TRBV5-1 and TRBJ2-2; D might be TRBD2 (5 bases). Trimming cost V 4 bases and J 4 bases, with 8 bases left between them. This CDR3 spans 13 amino acids. Germline V CDR1 and CDR2: SGHRS, YFSETQ. In DNA, the CDR3 is TGCGCCAGCAGCAGCGGATTCACCGGGGAGCTGTTTTTT. It yields the protein CASSSGFTGELFF.

This chain links TRBV2 with TRBJ2-3; possible D gene TRBD2, 6 bases. Trimming pared 6 bases from V and 4 bases from J, leaving 11 bases between. Germline V gene lookup returns CDR1 SNHLY and CDR2 FYNNEI. The CDR3 is made up of 13 amino acids. The CDR3 DNA follows: TGTGCCAGCAGGGAGGGTGTGGCAGATACGCAGTATTTT. It yields the protein CASREGVADTQYF.

The chain carries TRBV7-3 and TRBJ2-6; no firm D call. V lost 0 bases to trimming and J lost 2 bases, with 5 bases between them. The germline V gene has CDR1 SGHTA and CDR2 FQGTGA. This CDR3 is built from 15 residues. The chain's CDR3 is CASSLTHTGANVLTF. The CDR3 region has the DNA TGTGCCAGCAGCTTAACCCACACTGGGGCCAACGTCCTGACTTTC.

As for this clone: One end of the junction varies from germline; a read error may be responsible. The same CDR3 arises from other DNA sequences in this sample as well. This chain links TRBV6-5 with TRBJ2-7; a possible D gene is TRBD1 (6 bases). This CDR3 comprises 12 residues. Germline V gives CDR1 MNHEY, CDR2 SVGAGI. The CDR3, as DNA: TGTGCCAGCAGTTTGGGGGCCGGCGAGCAGTACTTT. Its translation is CASSLGAGEQYF.

This clone was detected once. V is TRBV18 and J is TRBJ2-7, with 7 bases lining up with TRBD2. The trim removed 5 bases at V and 0 bases at J, leaving 13 bases unmatched. The CDR3 has 17 amino acids. CDR1 is KGHSH, CDR2 LQKENI, per germline. CDR3 bases: TGTGCCAGCTCAACCACAAGGGCTAGCGGAGACTCCTACGAGCAGTACTTC. As protein: CASSTTRASGDSYEQYF.

In this sample, this clone turned up a few times. The chain carries TRBV6-5 and TRBJ2-7; the D gene is possibly TRBD1 (6 bases). CDR1 and CDR2 from the germline V gene are MNHEY and SVGAGI. The CDR3 loop spans 15 amino acids. Trimming took off 7 bases at V and 0 bases at J, with 16 bases between the two ends. The CDR3 region is CASNRAAGGSYEQYF. CDR3 nucleotide sequence: TGTGCCAGCAACAGGGCCGCGGGCGGCTCCTACGAGCAGTACTTC.